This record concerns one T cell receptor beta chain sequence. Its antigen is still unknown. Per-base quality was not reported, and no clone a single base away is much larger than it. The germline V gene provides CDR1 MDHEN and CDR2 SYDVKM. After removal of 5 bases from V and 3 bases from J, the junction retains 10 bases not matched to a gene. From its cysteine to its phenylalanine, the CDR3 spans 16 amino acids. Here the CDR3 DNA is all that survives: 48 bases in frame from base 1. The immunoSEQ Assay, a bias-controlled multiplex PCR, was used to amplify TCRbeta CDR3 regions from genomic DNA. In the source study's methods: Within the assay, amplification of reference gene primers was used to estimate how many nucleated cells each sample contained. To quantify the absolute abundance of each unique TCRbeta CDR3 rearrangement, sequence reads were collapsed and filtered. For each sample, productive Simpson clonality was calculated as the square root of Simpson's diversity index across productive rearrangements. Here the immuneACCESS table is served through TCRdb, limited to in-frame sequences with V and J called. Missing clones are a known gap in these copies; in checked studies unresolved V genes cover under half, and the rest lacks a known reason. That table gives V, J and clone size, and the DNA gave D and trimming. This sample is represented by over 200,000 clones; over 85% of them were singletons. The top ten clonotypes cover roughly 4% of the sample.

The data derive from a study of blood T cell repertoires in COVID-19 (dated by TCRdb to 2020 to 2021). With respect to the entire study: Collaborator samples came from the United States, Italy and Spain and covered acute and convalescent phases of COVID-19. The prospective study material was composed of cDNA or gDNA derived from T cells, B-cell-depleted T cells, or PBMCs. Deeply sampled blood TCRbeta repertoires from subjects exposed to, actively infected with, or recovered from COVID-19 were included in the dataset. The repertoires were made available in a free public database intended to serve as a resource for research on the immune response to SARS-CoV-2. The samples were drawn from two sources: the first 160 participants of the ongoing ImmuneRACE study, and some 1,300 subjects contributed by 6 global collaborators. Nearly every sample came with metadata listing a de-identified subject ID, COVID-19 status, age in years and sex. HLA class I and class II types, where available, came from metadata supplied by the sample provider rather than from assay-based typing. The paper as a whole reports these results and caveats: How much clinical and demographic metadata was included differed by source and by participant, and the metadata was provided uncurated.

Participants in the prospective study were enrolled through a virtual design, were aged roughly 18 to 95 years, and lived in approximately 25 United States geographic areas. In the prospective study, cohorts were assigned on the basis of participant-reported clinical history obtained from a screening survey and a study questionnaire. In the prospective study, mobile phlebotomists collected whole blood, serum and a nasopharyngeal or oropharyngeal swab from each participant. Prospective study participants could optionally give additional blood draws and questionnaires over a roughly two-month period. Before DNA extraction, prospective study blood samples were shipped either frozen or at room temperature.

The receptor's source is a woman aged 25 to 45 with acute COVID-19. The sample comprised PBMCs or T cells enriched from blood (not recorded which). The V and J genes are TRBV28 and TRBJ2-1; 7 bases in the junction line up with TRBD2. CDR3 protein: CASSQESGLLYNEQFF. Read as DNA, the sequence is TGTGCCAGCAGTCAAGAATCGGGACTACTCTACAATGAGCAGTTCTTC.